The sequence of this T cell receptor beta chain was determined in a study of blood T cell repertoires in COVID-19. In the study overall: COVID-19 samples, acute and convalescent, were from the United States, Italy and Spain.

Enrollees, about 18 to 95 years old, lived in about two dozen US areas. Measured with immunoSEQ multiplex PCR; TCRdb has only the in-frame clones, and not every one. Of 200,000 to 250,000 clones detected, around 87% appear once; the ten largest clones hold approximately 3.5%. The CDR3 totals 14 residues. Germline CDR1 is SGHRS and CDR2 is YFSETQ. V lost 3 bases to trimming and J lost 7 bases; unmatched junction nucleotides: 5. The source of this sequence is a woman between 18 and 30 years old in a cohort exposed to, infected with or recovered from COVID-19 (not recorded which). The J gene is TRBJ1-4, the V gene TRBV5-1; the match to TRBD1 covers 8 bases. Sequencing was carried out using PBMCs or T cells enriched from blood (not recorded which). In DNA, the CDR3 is TGCGCCAGCAGCTCCGGGACAGGCCTTGAAAAACTGTTTTTT. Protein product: CASSSGTGLEKLFF.